This is a list of T cell receptor beta chains from one sample in a study of post-analysis software for immune sequencing data. TCRdb analysed the PCR reads with MiXCR anew, one entry per CDR3 protein. The sample shows 250,000 to 300,000 distinct CDR3 sequences, 36% of them seen only once. Sequences were obtained from blood. The receptors come from a girl under 18 with multiple sclerosis. CDR3s include the opening cysteine and the closing phenylalanine or tryptophan. D genes are given only for firm matches. Clone size is shown for a subset of rows, as once, few, many or a class of expanded clone.

few	TRBV2	.	TRBJ1-3	CASREKRLRRTGYSSADTIYF	TGTGCCAGCAGAGAAAAAAGGCTTCGTCGAACAGGGTATTCAAGTGCGGACACCATATATTTT
many	TRBV4-1	.	TRBJ2-1	CASSQETSSYNEQFF	TGCGCCAGCAGCCAAGAGACTAGTTCCTACAATGAGCAGTTCTTC
.	TRBV7-9	.	TRBJ1-2	CASSLAQGRDYDYTF	TGTGCCAGCAGCTTAGCGCAGGGCAGGGACTATGACTACACCTTC
few	TRBV20-1	.	TRBJ1-4	CSARPGRLGEKLFF	TGCAGTGCTAGACCGGGACGATTAGGTGAAAAACTGTTTTTT
many	TRBV9	TRBD1	TRBJ2-1	CASSVGPGTGYNEQFF	TGTGCCAGCAGCGTAGGTCCCGGGACAGGGTACAATGAGCAGTTCTTC
many	TRBV20-1	TRBD2	TRBJ2-5	CSARSGTSGRVPRETQYF	TGCAGTGCTAGGTCGGGGACTAGCGGGAGGGTCCCTAGAGAGACCCAGTACTTC
many	TRBV20-1	TRBD2	TRBJ2-1	CSATGLAGTLDEQFF	TGCAGTGCTACGGGACTAGCGGGAACCCTAGATGAGCAGTTCTTC
.	TRBV20-1	.	TRBJ1-1	CSGKSRQSLNTEAFF	TGCAGTGGCAAATCCCGACAGAGTTTAAACACTGAAGCTTTCTTT
.	TRBV20-1	.	TRBJ2-4	CSARAEDKNIQYF	TGCAGTGCTAGAGCAGAGGACAAAAACATTCAGTACTTC
few	TRBV20-1	TRBD2	TRBJ2-1	CSARDPGGTYNEQFF	TGCAGTGCTAGAGATCCGGGAGGGACTTACAATGAGCAGTTCTTC
many	TRBV9	.	TRBJ2-5	CASSVNLQETQYF	TGTGCCAGCAGCGTAAACCTCCAAGAGACCCAGTACTTC
.	TRBV3-1	.	TRBJ2-5	CASSQPSSEETQYF	TGTGCCAGCAGCCAGCCGTCTAGCGAGGAGACCCAGTACTTC
.	TRBV7-8	TRBD1	TRBJ1-2	CASSGSGTAISGYTF	TGTGCCAGCAGCGGCTCCGGGACAGCGATCAGCGGCTACACCTTC